This TCR beta chain was obtained from a study of blood T cell repertoires in COVID-19 (dated by TCRdb to the early 2020s). Background on the whole study: The collaborator samples originated in the United States, Italy and Spain and spanned the acute and convalescent phases of COVID-19. Deeply sampled blood TCRbeta repertoires from subjects exposed to, actively infected with, or recovered from COVID-19 were included in the dataset. HLA class I and class II types, where available, came from metadata supplied by the sample provider rather than from assay-based typing. The prospective study material was composed of cDNA or gDNA derived from T cells, B-cell-depleted T cells, or PBMCs. Samples came from the ongoing ImmuneRACE study (first 160 participants) plus 1,254 subjects from 6 global collaborators. Sample metadata almost always included a de-identified subject ID, COVID-19 status, age in years and sex. The repertoires were made available in a free public database intended to serve as a resource for research on the immune response to SARS-CoV-2. Study-level results and caveats: The amount of clinical and demographic metadata varied by source and participant and was provided uncurated.

The immunoSEQ Assay, a bias-controlled multiplex PCR, was used to amplify TCRbeta CDR3 regions from genomic DNA. Processing in the source paper ran as follows. The number of nucleated cells in each sample was estimated from the amplification of reference gene primers within the assay. Sequence reads were collapsed and filtered to measure the absolute abundance of every unique TCRbeta CDR3 rearrangement. For each sample, productive Simpson clonality was calculated by taking the square root of Simpson's diversity index across productive rearrangements. This is the immuneACCESS table as TCRdb keeps it, with only in-frame sequences that have V and J called. A part of the clones is gone; compared with another copy, unresolved V genes explain less than half, and the rest is unexplained. That table is the source of V, J and clone size, and D and trimming were worked out from the DNA. The sample records over 200,000 clones, just over 85% of which are singletons. About a sixth of the sample is held by the ten biggest clonotypes.

In regard to this clone: The antigen it recognizes is unknown. Base quality data are lacking; no much larger clone is found one base away.

In the prospective study, participants were about 18 to 90 years old, resided in about two dozen geographic areas of the United States, and were enrolled through a virtual design. To assign participants to cohorts, the prospective study relied on clinical history that participants themselves reported in a screening survey and a study questionnaire. ImmuneRACE Cohort 3 recovered participants were defined by two consecutive negative NP/OP PCR tests, healthcare professional clearance, or symptom resolution. Mobile phlebotomists in the prospective study collected whole blood, serum and a nasopharyngeal or oropharyngeal swab from every participant. Participants in the prospective study had the option to provide additional blood draws and questionnaires over a roughly 2-month period. Before DNA extraction, prospective study blood samples were shipped either frozen or at room temperature. V lost 0 bases and J lost 4 bases; the stretch between them is 10 bases long. Per the germline V gene, MNHEY is the CDR1 and SVGAGI is the CDR2. CDR3 length: 15 amino acids, cysteine to phenylalanine. The only DNA kept is the CDR3, 45 bases in frame from the first base.

The chain couples TRBV6-5 to TRBJ1-3; no D gene can be assigned with confidence. The clonotype originates from a man between 18 and 35 years old who had recovered from COVID-19. What was sequenced was PBMCs or T cells enriched from blood (not recorded which). The CDR3 protein: CASSYSYPRGNTIYF. The DNA is as follows: TGTGCCAGCAGTTACTCGTACCCGCGGGGAAACACCATATATTTT.